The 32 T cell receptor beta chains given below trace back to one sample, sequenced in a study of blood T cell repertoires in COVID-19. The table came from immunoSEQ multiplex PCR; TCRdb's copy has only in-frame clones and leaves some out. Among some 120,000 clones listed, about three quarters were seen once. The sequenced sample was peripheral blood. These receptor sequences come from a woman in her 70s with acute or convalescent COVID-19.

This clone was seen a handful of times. For the CDR3, the DNA is TGTGCCAGTCAAGCGGGATCCAATGAGCAGTTCTTC. Translation: CASQAGSNEQFF. The chain joins TRBV27 to TRBJ2-1; 7 bases are a match to TRBD2. The CDR3 has 12 amino acids. With 9 bases clipped from V and 6 bases from J, the junction kept 5 bases outside the gene matches. Germline assignment: CDR1 MNHEY and CDR2 SMNVEV (reference sequence).

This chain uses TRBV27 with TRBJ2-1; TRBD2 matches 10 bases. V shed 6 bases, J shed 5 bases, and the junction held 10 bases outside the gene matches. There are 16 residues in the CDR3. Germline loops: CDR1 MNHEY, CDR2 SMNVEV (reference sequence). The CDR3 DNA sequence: TGTGCCAGCAGCTTCGTAGCGGGAGGTGTCGACAATGAGCAGTTCTTC. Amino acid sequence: CASSFVAGGVDNEQFF.

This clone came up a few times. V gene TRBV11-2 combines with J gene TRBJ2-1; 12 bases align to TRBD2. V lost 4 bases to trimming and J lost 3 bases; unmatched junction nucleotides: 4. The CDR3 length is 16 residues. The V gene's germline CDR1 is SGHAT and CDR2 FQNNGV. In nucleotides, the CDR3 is TGTGCCAGCAGCTGGACTAGCGGGGAGAACTACAATGAGCAGTTCTTC. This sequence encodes CASSWTSGENYNEQFF.

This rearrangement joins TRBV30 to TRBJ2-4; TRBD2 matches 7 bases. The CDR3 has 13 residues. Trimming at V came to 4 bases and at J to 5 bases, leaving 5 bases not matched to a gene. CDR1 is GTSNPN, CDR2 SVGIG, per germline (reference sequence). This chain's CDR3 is CAWTTAGENIQYF. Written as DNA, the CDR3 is TGTGCCTGGACCACGGCGGGGGAAAACATTCAGTACTTC. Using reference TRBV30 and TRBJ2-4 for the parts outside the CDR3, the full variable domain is SQTIHQWPATLVQPVGSPLSLECTVEGTSNPNLYWYRQAAGRGLQLLFYSVGIGQISSEVPQNLSASRPQDRQFILSSKKLLLSDSGFYLCAWTTAGENIQYFGAGTRLSVL.

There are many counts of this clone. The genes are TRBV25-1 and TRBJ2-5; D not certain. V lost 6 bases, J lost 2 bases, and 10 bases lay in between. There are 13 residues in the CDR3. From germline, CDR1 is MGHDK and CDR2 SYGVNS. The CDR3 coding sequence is TGTGCCAGCAGAGCAGGCGAGCAAGAGACCCAGTACTTC. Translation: CASRAGEQETQYF.

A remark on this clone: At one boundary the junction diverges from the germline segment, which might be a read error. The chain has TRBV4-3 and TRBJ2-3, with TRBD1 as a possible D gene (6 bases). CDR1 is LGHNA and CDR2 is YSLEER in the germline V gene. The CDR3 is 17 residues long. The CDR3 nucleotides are TGCGCCAGCAGACAAGAGGCACAGGGCGTCAGGGCAGATACGCAGTATTTT. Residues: CASRQEAQGVRADTQYF.

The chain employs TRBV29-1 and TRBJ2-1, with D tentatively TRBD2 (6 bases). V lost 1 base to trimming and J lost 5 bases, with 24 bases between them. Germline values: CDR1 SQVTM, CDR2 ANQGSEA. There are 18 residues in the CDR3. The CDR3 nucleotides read TGCAGCGTTGAAGTGACTAGGGGCGGGGCAACTAGAAACAATGAGCAGTTCTTC. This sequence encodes CSVEVTRGGATRNNEQFF.

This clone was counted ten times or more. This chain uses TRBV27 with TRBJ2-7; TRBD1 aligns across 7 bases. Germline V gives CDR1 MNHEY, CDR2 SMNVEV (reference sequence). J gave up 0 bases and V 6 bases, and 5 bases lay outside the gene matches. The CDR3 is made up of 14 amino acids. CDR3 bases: TGTGCCAGCAGGCCCGGGACAGCCTCCTACGAGCAGTACTTC. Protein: CASRPGTASYEQYF.

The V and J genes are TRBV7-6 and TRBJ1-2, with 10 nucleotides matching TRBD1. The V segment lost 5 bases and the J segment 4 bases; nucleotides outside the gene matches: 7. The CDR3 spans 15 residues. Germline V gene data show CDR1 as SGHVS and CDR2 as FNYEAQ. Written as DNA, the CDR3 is TGTGCCAGCAGCCCAGGGACAGGGGTTGGCTATGGCTACACCTTC. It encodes CASSPGTGVGYGYTF.

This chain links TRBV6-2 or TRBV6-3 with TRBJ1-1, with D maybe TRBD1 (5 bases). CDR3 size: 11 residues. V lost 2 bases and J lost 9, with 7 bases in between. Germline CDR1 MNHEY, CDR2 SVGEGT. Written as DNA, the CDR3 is TGTGCCAGCAGTTACATGGGGCAAGCTTTCTTT. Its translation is CASSYMGQAFF.

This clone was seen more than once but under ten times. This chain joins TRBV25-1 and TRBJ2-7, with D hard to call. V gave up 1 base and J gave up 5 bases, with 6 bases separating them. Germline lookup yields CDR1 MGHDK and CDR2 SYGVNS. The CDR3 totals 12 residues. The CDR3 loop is CASSELVDEQYF. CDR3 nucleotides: TGTGCCAGCAGTGAATTGGTAGACGAGCAGTACTTC.

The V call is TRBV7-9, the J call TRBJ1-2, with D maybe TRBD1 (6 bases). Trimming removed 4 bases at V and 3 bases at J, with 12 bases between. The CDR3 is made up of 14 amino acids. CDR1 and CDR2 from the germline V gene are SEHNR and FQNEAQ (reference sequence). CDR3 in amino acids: CASSSGAFDYGYTF. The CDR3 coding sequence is TGTGCCAGCAGCTCAGGGGCATTTGACTATGGCTACACCTTC.

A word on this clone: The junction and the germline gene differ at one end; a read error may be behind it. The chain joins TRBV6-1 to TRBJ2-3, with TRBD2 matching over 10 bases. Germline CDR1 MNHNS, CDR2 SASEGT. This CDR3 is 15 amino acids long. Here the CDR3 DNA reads TGTGCCAGCAGAGAAGCGGGGGGGAACACAGATACGCAGTATTTT. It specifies CASREAGGNTDTQYF.

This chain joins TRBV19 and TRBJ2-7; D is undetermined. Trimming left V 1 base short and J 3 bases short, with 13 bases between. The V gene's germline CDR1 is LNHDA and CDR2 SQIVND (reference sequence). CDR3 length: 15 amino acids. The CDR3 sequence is CASSIVPVGLYEQYF. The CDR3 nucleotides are TGTGCCAGTAGTATAGTCCCGGTGGGCCTCTACGAGCAGTACTTC.

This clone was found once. The DNA for the CDR3 is TGTGCCAGCAGTCCCCCGGGGGGCGGGAATGATAGAGATACGCAGTATTTT. Protein: CASSPPGGGNDRDTQYF. The chain links TRBV28 to TRBJ2-3, with a tentative D call TRBD2 (7 bases). The length of the CDR3 is 17 residues. Per the germline V gene, CDR1 is MDHEN and CDR2 is SYDVKM. V lost 5 bases and J 5 bases, leaving 23 bases between the germline ends. Supplemented by reference TRBV28 and TRBJ2-3, the full variable domain reads DVKVTQSSRYLVKRTGEKVFLECVQDMDHENMFWYRQDPGLGLRLIYFSYDVKMKEKGDIPEGYSVSREKKERFSLILESASTNQTSMYLCASSPPGGGNDRDTQYFGPGTRLTVL.

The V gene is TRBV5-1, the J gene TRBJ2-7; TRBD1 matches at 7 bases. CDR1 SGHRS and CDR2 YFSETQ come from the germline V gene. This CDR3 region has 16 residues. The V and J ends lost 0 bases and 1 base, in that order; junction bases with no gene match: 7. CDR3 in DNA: TGCGCCAGCAGCTTGGGTACGTGGACAGGTTCCTACGAGCAGTACTTC. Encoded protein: CASSLGTWTGSYEQYF.

The CDR3 spells CASSQDQGHYYF. The CDR3 nucleotides are TGTGCCAGCAGCCAAGATCAGGGACACTATTACTTC. The V gene is TRBV3-1 (or the pseudogene TRBV3-2), the J gene TRBJ2-7; the D gene is possibly TRBD1 (6 bases). This CDR3 comprises 12 residues. V lost 0 bases and J lost 13, with 13 bases in between. Germline assignment: CDR1 LGHDT and CDR2 YNNKEL (reference sequence).

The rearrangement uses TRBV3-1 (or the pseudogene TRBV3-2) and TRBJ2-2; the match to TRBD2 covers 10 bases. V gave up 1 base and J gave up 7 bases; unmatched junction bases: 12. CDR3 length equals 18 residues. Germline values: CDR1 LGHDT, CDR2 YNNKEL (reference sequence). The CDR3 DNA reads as TGTGCCAGCAGCCAAGGGGGTGCTAGCGGGAGATTTAACGGGGAGCTGTTTTTT. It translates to CASSQGGASGRFNGELFF.

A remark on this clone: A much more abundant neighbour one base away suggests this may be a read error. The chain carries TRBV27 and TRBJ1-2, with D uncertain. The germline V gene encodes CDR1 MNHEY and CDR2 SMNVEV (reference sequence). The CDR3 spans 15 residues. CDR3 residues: CASSRRADLNYGYIF. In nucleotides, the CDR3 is TGTGCCAGCTCGAGGCGGGCGGACCTTAACTATGGCTACATCTTC.

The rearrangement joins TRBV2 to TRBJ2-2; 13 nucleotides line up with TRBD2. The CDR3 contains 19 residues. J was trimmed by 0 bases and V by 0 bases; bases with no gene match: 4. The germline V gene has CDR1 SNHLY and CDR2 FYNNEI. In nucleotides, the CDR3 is TGTGCCAGCAGTGAAGCGCGGGGACTAGCGGGGACGAACACCGGGGAGCTGTTTTTT. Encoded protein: CASSEARGLAGTNTGELFF.

In DNA, the CDR3 is TGTGCCAGCAGCCGGGACTTAACCACAGATACGCAGTATTTT. This codes for CASSRDLTTDTQYF. The V call is TRBV2, the J call TRBJ2-3, with D perhaps matching TRBD2 (6 bases). CDR3 length equals 14 residues. From germline, CDR1 is SNHLY and CDR2 FYNNEI. Trimming removed 6 bases from V and 2 bases from J, with 12 bases in between.

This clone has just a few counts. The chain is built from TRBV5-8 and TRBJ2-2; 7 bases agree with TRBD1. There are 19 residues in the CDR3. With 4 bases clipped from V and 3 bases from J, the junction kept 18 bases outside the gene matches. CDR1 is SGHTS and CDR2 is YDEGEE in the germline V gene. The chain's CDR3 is CASSPGLGDRAMDTGELFF. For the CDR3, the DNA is TGTGCCAGCAGCCCGGGGCTCGGGGACAGAGCTATGGACACCGGGGAGCTGTTTTTT.

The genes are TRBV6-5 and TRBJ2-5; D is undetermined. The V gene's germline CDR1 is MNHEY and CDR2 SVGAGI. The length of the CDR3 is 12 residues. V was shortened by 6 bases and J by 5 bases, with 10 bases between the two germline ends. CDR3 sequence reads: CASSLFGETQYF. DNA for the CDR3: TGTGCCAGCAGCCTTTTCGGGGAGACCCAGTACTTC.

CDR3 nucleotide sequence: TGTGCCAGCAGTAAAGAGAGCGGACAGGGAAGAACGGCCAAAAACATTCAGTACTTC. Its protein product is CASSKESGQGRTAKNIQYF. The chain recombines TRBV11-2 with TRBJ2-4; 8 bases fit TRBD1. Germline CDR1 and CDR2: SGHAT and FQNNGV. With V trimmed by 6 bases and J by 1 base, 17 bases remained unmatched. The CDR3 runs to 19 residues.

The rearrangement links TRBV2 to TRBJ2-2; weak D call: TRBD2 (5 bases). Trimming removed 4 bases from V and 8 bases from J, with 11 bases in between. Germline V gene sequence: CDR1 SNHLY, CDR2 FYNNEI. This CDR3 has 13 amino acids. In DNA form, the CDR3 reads TGTGCCAGCAGTGTGGAGGAACAGGGGGAGCTGTTTTTT. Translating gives CASSVEEQGELFF.

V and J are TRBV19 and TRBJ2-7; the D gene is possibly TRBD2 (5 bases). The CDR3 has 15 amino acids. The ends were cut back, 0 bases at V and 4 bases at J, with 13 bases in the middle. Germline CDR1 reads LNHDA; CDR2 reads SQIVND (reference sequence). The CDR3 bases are TGTGCCAGTAGTATAGAGAGGGAGACAAAATACGAGCAGTACTTC. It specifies CASSIERETKYEQYF.

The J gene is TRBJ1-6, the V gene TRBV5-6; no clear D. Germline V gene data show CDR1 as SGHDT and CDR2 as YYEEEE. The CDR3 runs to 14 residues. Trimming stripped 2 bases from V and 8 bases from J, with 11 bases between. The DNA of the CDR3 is TGTGCCAGCAGCTTTGGATCCGGGGATTCACCCCTCCACTTT. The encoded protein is CASSFGSGDSPLHF.

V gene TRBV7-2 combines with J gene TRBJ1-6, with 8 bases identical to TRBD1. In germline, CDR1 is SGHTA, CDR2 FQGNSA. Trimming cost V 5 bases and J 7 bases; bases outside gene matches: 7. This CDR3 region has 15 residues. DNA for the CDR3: TGTGCCAGCAGCCACGGACAGGGCCCCAATTCACCCCTCCACTTT. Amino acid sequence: CASSHGQGPNSPLHF.

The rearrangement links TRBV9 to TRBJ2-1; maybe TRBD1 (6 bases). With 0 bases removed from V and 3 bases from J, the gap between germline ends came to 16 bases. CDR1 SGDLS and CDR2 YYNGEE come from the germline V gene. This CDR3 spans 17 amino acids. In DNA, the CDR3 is TGTGCCAGCAGCGTAGCCCAAGGGGGAGTAAACTACAATGAGCAGTTCTTC. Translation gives CASSVAQGGVNYNEQFF.

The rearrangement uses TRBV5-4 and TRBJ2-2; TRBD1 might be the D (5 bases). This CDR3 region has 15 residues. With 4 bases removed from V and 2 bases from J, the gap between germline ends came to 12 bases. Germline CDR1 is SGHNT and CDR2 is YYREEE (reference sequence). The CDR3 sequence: CASSPDGANTGELFF. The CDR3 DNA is TGTGCCAGCAGCCCCGATGGGGCTAACACCGGGGAGCTGTTTTTT.

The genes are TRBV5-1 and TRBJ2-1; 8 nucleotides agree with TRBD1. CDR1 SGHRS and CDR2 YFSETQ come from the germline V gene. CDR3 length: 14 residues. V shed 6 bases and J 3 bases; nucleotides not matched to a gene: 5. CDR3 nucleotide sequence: TGCGCCAGCACCCCCGGGACAGGCTACAATGAGCAGTTCTTC. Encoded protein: CASTPGTGYNEQFF.

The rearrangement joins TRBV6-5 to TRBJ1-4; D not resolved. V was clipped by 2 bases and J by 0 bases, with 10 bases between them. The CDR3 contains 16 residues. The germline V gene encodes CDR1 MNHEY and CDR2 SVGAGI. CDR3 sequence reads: CASSYAGFATNEKLFF. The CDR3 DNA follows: TGTGCCAGCAGTTACGCGGGCTTTGCAACTAATGAAAAACTGTTTTTT.